Reported below is one T cell receptor beta chain. Source study methods: Estimation of nucleated cell counts relied on the amplification of reference gene primers. Method: immunoSEQ multiplex PCR; TCRdb's copy keeps in-frame clones and lacks some. The V and J calls and clone size were taken over from that table, and D and trimming were inferred from the DNA. The top ten clones hold more than 0.9% of a sample with about 130,000 clones, around nine tenths of them seen once. The data originate from a study of blood T cell repertoires in COVID-19. Germline V gene data show CDR1 as SGHTA and CDR2 as FQGTGA. The ends lost 3 bases at V and 2 bases at J; junction bases unmatched: 9. The CDR3 runs 16 residues.

The receptor comes from a woman older than 75 with acute or convalescent COVID-19. V gene TRBV7-3 combines with J gene TRBJ1-2; 7 bases are a match to TRBD1. The sequenced material came from peripheral blood. CDR3 bases: TGTGCCAGCAGCTTGGCCCCGGGACAGACAAACTATGGCTACACCTTC. This encodes CASSLAPGQTNYGYTF.